Listed here are 11 T cell receptor beta chains from one sample, sequenced in a study of spatial heterogeneity in lung cancer. TCRdb itself ran the 5' RACE reads through MiXCR, one entry per CDR3 protein. The repertoire holds some 21,000 distinct CDR3 sequences, with about 4.6% as singletons. Time point defined: sample taken at primary tumor resection. Specimen: PBMCs, collected at surgery. These receptors all stem from a male donor with early-stage non-small cell lung cancer.

This clonotype was recorded many times. The chain has TRBV20-1 and TRBJ2-1, with D unclear. The V end was cut by 6 bases, the J end by 7 bases, with 19 bases between. Germline V gives CDR1 DFQATT, CDR2 SNEGSKA (reference sequence). The CDR3 totals 14 residues. The CDR3 sequence: CSAGSKMWINEQFF. The CDR3 DNA reads as TGCAGTGCAGGGTCCAAAATGTGGATTAATGAGCAGTTCTTC.

This clonotype has at least ten counts. V usage is TRBV11-3 and J usage is TRBJ2-1; 8 positions agree with TRBD1. After removal of 0 bases from V and 14 bases from J, the junction contained 6 bases not matched to a gene. This CDR3 region has 13 residues. Germline values: CDR1 SGHNT, CDR2 YENEEA. The CDR3 is CASSLDPGGEEFF. The CDR3 DNA reads as TGTGCCAGCAGCTTAGATCCAGGGGGCGAAGAGTTCTTC.

This clonotype has a count of ten or more. V is TRBV28 and J is TRBJ1-4; a possible D gene is TRBD1 (5 bases). V dropped 5 bases and J dropped 8 bases, with 18 bases sitting between them. The CDR3 loop spans 15 amino acids. Germline lookup yields CDR1 MDHEN and CDR2 SYDVKM. The CDR3 DNA sequence: TGTGCCAGCAGTACTCAGGGATCCGGACTGGAAAAACTGTTTTTT. It is translated as CASSTQGSGLEKLFF. Full variable domain (outside the CDR3, taken from reference TRBV28 and TRBJ1-4): DVKVTQSSRYLVKRTGEKVFLECVQDMDHENMFWYRQDPGLGLRLIYFSYDVKMKEKGDIPEGYSVSREKKERFSLILESASTNQTSMYLCASSTQGSGLEKLFFGSGTQLSVL.

This clonotype was seen many times. The rearrangement uses TRBV20-1 and TRBJ2-7, with 9 nucleotides matching TRBD1. The CDR3 has 13 amino acids. Germline CDR1 and CDR2: DFQATT and SNEGSKA (reference sequence). V lost 5 bases to trimming and J lost 2 bases; unmatched junction nucleotides: 4. CDR3 nucleotide sequence: TGCAGTGCTCATCGGACAGGGGCCTACGAGCAGTACTTC. Translated: CSAHRTGAYEQYF.

In its sample, this clonotype was seen many times. The chain has TRBV18 and TRBJ2-2, with D perhaps TRBD1 (6 bases). Germline V CDR1 and CDR2: KGHSH, LQKENI. The CDR3 contains 14 residues. The V gene lost 3 bases and the J gene lost 4 bases, with 9 bases spanning the gap. This chain's CDR3 is CASSPRGATGELFF. CDR3 sequence (DNA): TGTGCCAGCTCACCCAGGGGAGCCACCGGGGAGCTGTTTTTT.

This clonotype was picked up many times. The chain carries TRBV13 and TRBJ1-4, with D possibly matching TRBD1 (5 bases). V gave up 6 bases and J gave up 6 bases, with 11 bases separating them. The CDR3 has 13 amino acids. Germline CDR1 and CDR2: PRHDT and FYEKMQ (reference sequence). This CDR3 reads CASRTEMDEKLFF. CDR3 coding DNA: TGTGCCAGCAGGACAGAAATGGATGAAAAACTGTTTTTT.

This clonotype was seen at least ten times. The chain is built from TRBV7-2 and TRBJ2-1; 7 nucleotides match TRBD2. This CDR3 is 14 amino acids long. In germline, CDR1 is SGHTA, CDR2 FQGNSA. The ends lost 5 bases at V and 9 bases at J; junction bases unmatched: 10. The CDR3 protein is CASSAKAGDLEQFF. CDR3 sequence (DNA): TGTGCCAGCAGCGCCAAGGCGGGGGACCTTGAGCAGTTCTTC.

The chain couples TRBV27 to TRBJ2-2; D gene ambiguous. Germline V gives CDR1 MNHEY, CDR2 SMNVEV (reference sequence). CDR3 length: 14 residues. V lost 6 bases and J lost 1, with 9 bases in between. CDR3 in amino acids: CASSPWVNTGELFF. The CDR3 nucleotides read TGTGCCAGCAGCCCTTGGGTGAACACCGGGGAGCTGTTTTTT.

This clonotype was detected many times. J is TRBJ1-1 and V is TRBV7-9; D gene uncertain. V was clipped by 5 bases and J by 6 bases, with 10 bases between them. Germline CDR1 reads SEHNR; CDR2 reads FQNEAQ (reference sequence). This CDR3 spans 12 amino acids. This CDR3 is CASSRESAEAFF. CDR3 DNA: TGTGCCAGCAGCCGGGAGTCAGCTGAAGCTTTCTTT.

This clonotype was seen ten or more times. The rearrangement uses TRBV5-6 and TRBJ2-7; 8 nucleotides align to TRBD1. Germline loops: CDR1 SGHDT, CDR2 YYEEEE. V lost 2 bases, J lost 2 bases, and 3 bases stayed unmatched. There are 14 residues in the CDR3. CDR3 in DNA: TGTGCCAGCAGCTTCCGGGACAGGACCTACGAGCAGTACTTC. Translated: CASSFRDRTYEQYF.

The J gene is TRBJ1-1, the V gene TRBV10-3; possibly TRBD1 for D (5 bases). This CDR3 comprises 14 residues. The V gene's germline CDR1 is ENHRY and CDR2 SYGVKD. Trimming removed 3 bases from V and 5 bases from J, with 13 bases in between. The CDR3 reads CAISDGAGETEAFF. The CDR3 nucleotides read TGTGCCATCAGTGATGGGGCGGGCGAGACTGAAGCTTTCTTT.